The 22 T cell receptor beta chains listed next were all sequenced from one sample in a study of molecular identifiers for immune sequencing clone quantification. TCRdb reprocessed the PCR reads via MiXCR and lists one record per CDR3 protein. The table includes about 510,000 distinct CDR3 sequences, roughly 25% detected once. Specimen: naive CD8+ T cells from blood, with Jurkat cell RNA spiked in. Subset given: FACS-sorted CD8+CD4-CCR7+CD45RA+ naive T cells. These receptors all come from a human donor in good health. Some libraries in this study had Jurkat cell RNA spiked in.

The rearrangement joins TRBV19 to TRBJ1-1; perhaps TRBD1 as D (5 bases). Trimming took 7 bases from V and 4 from J, leaving 13 bases between them. Germline V gene lookup returns CDR1 LNHDA and CDR2 SQIVND (reference sequence). This CDR3 spans 13 amino acids. The CDR3 DNA is TGTGCCAGTACGTTGACAGAAGGCACTGAAGCTTTCTTT. It is translated as CASTLTEGTEAFF.

A word on this clonotype: A read error may be the cause here, since a much bigger clone is one base away. The conserved phenylalanine or tryptophan normally closing the CDR3 is absent here, so this likely arose from a read error. The chain employs TRBV6-5 and TRBJ2-5; no firm D call. This CDR3 region has 13 residues. Germline assignment: CDR1 MNHEY and CDR2 SVGAGI. Deletions cut 7 bases from V and 1 base from J, with 10 bases between. CDR3 region: CASNDPFQETQYI. CDR3 in DNA: TGTGCCAGCAATGACCCTTTCCAAGAGACCCAGTACATC.

The chain has TRBV9 and TRBJ2-5; 7 nucleotides match TRBD1. Germline CDR1 and CDR2: SGDLS and YYNGEE. Trimming at V came to 3 bases and at J to 6 bases, leaving 8 bases not matched to a gene. The CDR3 contains 14 residues. The CDR3 protein is CASSETGASKTQYF. The CDR3 DNA sequence: TGTGCCAGCAGCGAAACAGGGGCCTCTAAGACCCAGTACTTC.

This clonotype was detected a few times. This clone may be a read error of a much larger clone one base away. Because the CDR3 is missing its conserved closing phenylalanine or tryptophan, this is likely a read error. The CDR3 spells CASSLVGEGTDTQYL. CDR3 sequence (DNA): TGTGCCAGCTCCTTGGTGGGGGAGGGCACAGATACGCAGTATCTT. V usage is TRBV28 and J usage is TRBJ2-3, with a weak D call TRBD2 (6 bases). Germline V lookup: CDR1 MDHEN, CDR2 SYDVKM. The CDR3 runs to 15 residues. The ends were cut back, 8 bases at V and 1 base at J, with 16 bases in the middle.

The table lists this clonotype with many counts. The V gene is TRBV29-1, the J gene TRBJ1-5, with D unclear. Trimming cost V 5 bases and J 13 bases, with 9 bases left between them. Germline loops: CDR1 SQVTM, CDR2 ANQGSEA. CDR3 length: 9 residues. The CDR3 here is CSVCHQQHF. The CDR3 DNA is TGCAGCGTTTGTCATCAACAGCATTTT.

This clonotype was recorded at least ten times. V is TRBV5-1 and J is TRBJ1-5; D unresolved. Germline values: CDR1 SGHRS, CDR2 YFSETQ. V lost 1 base and J 2 bases, leaving 10 bases between the germline ends. The length of the CDR3 is 15 residues. CDR3 residues: CASSLSGGGNQPQHF. In nucleotides, the CDR3 is TGCGCCAGCAGCTTGAGCGGTGGGGGCAATCAGCCCCAGCATTTT.

Of note for this clonotype: The junction shows a germline mismatch at one end, possibly a read error. The V gene is TRBV12-3 or TRBV12-4, the J gene TRBJ2-7; 7 nucleotides line up with TRBD1. This CDR3 is built from 16 residues. CDR3 coding DNA: TGTGCCAGCGGTTCCATCCGACAGGGCCCTCCCTGCGCGCCGTGCTTC. As protein: CASGSIRQGPPCAPCF.

The CDR3 protein is CAWSVQGNIQYF. In DNA, the CDR3 is TGTGCCTGGAGTGTACAGGGGAACATTCAGTACTTC. The chain recombines TRBV30 with TRBJ2-4; 7 bases align to TRBD1. Per the germline V gene, CDR1 is GTSNPN and CDR2 is SVGIG (reference sequence). Germline trimming cut 0 bases from V and 7 bases from J; bases unmatched to any gene: 0. CDR3 length equals 12 residues.

This clonotype was picked up a small number of times. The chain links TRBV9 to TRBJ2-7, with 7 positions matching TRBD2. CDR1 is SGDLS and CDR2 is YYNGEE in the germline V gene. The CDR3 length is 16 residues. J was trimmed by 0 bases and V by 0 bases; bases with no gene match: 6. The CDR3 DNA reads TGTGCCAGCAGCGTAGACGGGACTATAAGCTCCTACGAGCAGTACTTC. As protein: CASSVDGTISSYEQYF.

This clonotype was detected only a few times. The J gene is TRBJ2-7, the V gene TRBV6-5, with 7 positions matching TRBD2. CDR3 size: 15 residues. Germline V gives CDR1 MNHEY, CDR2 SVGAGI. The junction had 7 bases not matched to a gene; V was cut back by 0 bases and J by 5 bases. CDR3 in DNA: TGTGCCAGCAGTTACTCGAGAGGGAGGGCTAACGAGCAGTACTTC. It specifies CASSYSRGRANEQYF.

In the case of this clonotype: The CDR3 does not end in the conserved phenylalanine or tryptophan, so this is likely a read error. This chain uses TRBV6-2 or TRBV6-3 with TRBJ2-1, with a weak D call TRBD2 (5 bases). Trimming pared 2 bases from V and 9 bases from J, leaving 20 bases between. The length of the CDR3 is 16 residues. CDR1 MNHEY and CDR2 SVGEGT come from the germline V gene. The CDR3 spells CASSYTPGSNLREQFS. The CDR3 nucleotides read TGTGCCAGCAGTTACACCCCGGGGTCAAATCTCCGTGAGCAGTTCTCC.

V gene TRBV11-2 combines with J gene TRBJ2-5, with a tentative D call TRBD2 (5 bases). V dropped 1 base and J dropped 2 bases, with 14 bases sitting between them. CDR1 is SGHAT and CDR2 is FQNNGV in the germline V gene. This CDR3 has 16 residues. The DNA of the CDR3 is TGTGCCAGCAGCTTAGGTGAGGGTAGACTGCAAGAGACCCAGTACTTC. Translated, it gives CASSLGEGRLQETQYF.

This chain joins TRBV5-1 and TRBJ1-4, with 9 bases aligning to TRBD1. The ends lost 0 bases at V and 8 bases at J; junction bases unmatched: 14. The V gene's germline CDR1 is SGHRS and CDR2 YFSETQ. The CDR3 totals 18 residues. The CDR3 loop reads CASSLAGGQGIFREKLFF. CDR3 nucleotide sequence: TGCGCCAGCAGCTTGGCCGGGGGACAGGGTATATTTCGGGAAAAACTGTTTTTT.

This clonotype was picked up one time. Possible read error: a much larger clone is one base away. CDR3 in amino acids: CASSHRQGGKEGAFF. CDR3 DNA: TGTGCCAGCAGCCATAGACAGGGCGGTAAAGAGGGAGCTTTCTTT. This chain links TRBV7-8 with TRBJ1-1; 7 nucleotides match TRBD1. The V gene's germline CDR1 is SGHVS and CDR2 FQNEAQ. The CDR3 is made up of 15 amino acids. Losses at the gene ends were 5 bases for V and 10 bases for J; bases not matched to a gene: 16.

The gene calls are TRBV6-6 and TRBJ2-2; D may be TRBD2 (5 bases). This CDR3 is built from 15 residues. Germline CDR1 and CDR2: MNHNY and SVGAGI (reference sequence). The V end was cut by 2 bases, the J end by 3 bases, with 10 bases between. CDR3 residues: CASSYDDGDTGELFF. CDR3 bases: TGTGCCAGCAGTTACGACGACGGGGACACCGGGGAGCTGTTTTTT.

This clonotype has just a few counts. The rearrangement uses TRBV4-3 and TRBJ2-5; possible D gene TRBD2, 5 bases. Deletions cut 5 bases from V and 5 bases from J, with 12 bases between. The CDR3 is 13 residues long. Germline V gene sequence: CDR1 LGHNA, CDR2 YSLEER. CDR3 bases: TGCGCCAGCAGCTTTTCACGGGGTGAGACCCAGTACTTC. Amino acid sequence: CASSFSRGETQYF.

This clonotype has a handful of counts. V and J are TRBV2 and TRBJ2-7, with 9 positions matching TRBD1. The CDR3 sequence is 16 residues long. V trimming: 0 bases; J trimming: 2 bases; junction bases outside the gene matches: 5. The germline V gene encodes CDR1 SNHLY and CDR2 FYNNEI. The CDR3 DNA follows: TGTGCCAGCAGTGAAGCGGCCCGGACAGGGGCCTACGAGCAGTACTTC. Its translation: CASSEAARTGAYEQYF.

Ten or more counts support this clonotype. The chain has TRBV7-9 and TRBJ2-7; D call uncertain. Germline assignment: CDR1 SEHNR and CDR2 FQNEAQ (reference sequence). The CDR3 sequence is 12 residues long. V dropped 4 bases and J dropped 5 bases, with 9 bases sitting between them. CDR3 nucleotide sequence: TGTGCCAGCAGCTCTACAGAGGACGAGCAGTACTTC. Translation gives CASSSTEDEQYF.

V and J are TRBV30 and TRBJ1-4, with D unresolved. The V gene lost 3 bases and the J gene lost 5 bases, with 13 bases spanning the gap. Germline CDR1 GTSNPN, CDR2 SVGIG (reference sequence). CDR3 length: 14 residues. CDR3 amino acids: CAWSALTENEKLFF. The CDR3 DNA follows: TGTGCCTGGAGCGCACTGACGGAGAATGAAAAACTGTTTTTT.

In this sample, this clonotype turned up a few times. The chain couples TRBV10-2 to TRBJ2-4, with D perhaps given as TRBD1 or TRBD2 (5 bases each). V lost 4 bases, J lost 3 bases, and 16 bases lay in between. This CDR3 spans 16 amino acids. Germline lookup yields CDR1 WSHSY and CDR2 SAAADI. CDR3 protein: CASSAGLGIVKNIQYF. CDR3 in DNA: TGCGCCAGCAGTGCGGGGCTCGGAATTGTCAAAAACATTCAGTACTTC.

This clonotype has ten or more counts. The chain uses TRBV20-1 and TRBJ1-2; 9 bases align to TRBD1. The J segment lost 2 bases and the V segment lost 0 bases, leaving 7 bases of the junction unmatched. Germline CDR1 and CDR2: DFQATT and SNEGSKA (reference sequence). This CDR3 is built from 16 residues. The CDR3 here is CSARDPSQGANYGYTF. The CDR3 DNA reads TGCAGTGCTAGAGATCCCTCACAGGGGGCAAACTATGGCTACACCTTC.

As concerns this clonotype: Sequence at one end of the junction differs from germline and may be a read error. This rearrangement joins TRBV29-1 to TRBJ1-1; D not certain. Germline-derived CDR1 and CDR2 are SQVTM and ANQGSEA. The CDR3 is 10 residues long. CDR3 nucleotides: TGCAGCGTTGCTGCTCCTGAAGCTCTCTTT. Translated, it gives CSVAAPEALF.